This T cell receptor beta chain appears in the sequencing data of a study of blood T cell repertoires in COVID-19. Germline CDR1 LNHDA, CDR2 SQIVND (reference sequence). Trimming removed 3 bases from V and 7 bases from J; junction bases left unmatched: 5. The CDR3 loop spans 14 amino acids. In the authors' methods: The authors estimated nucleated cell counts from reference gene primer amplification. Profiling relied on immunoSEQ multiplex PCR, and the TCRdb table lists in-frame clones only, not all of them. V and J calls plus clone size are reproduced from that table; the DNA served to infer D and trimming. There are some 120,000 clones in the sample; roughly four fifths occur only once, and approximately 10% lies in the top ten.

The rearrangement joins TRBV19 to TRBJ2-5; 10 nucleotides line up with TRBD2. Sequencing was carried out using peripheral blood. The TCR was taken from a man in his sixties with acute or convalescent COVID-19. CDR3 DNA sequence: TGTGCCAGTAGTATCCAGCGGGAGGGCGGGACCCAGTACTTC. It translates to CASSIQREGGTQYF.